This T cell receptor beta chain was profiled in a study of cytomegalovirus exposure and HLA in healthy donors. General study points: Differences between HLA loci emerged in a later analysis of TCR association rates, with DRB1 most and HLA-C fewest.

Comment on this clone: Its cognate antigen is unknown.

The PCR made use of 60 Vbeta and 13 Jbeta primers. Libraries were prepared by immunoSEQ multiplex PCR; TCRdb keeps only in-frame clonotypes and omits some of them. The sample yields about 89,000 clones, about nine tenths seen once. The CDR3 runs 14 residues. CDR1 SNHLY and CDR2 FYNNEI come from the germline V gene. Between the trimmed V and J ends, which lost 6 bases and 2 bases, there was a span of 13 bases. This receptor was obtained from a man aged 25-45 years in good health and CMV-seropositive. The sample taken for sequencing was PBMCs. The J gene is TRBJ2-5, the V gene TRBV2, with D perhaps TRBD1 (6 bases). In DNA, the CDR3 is TGTGCCAGCAGAGGTAGACAGGCTCAAGAGACCCAGTACTTC. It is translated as CASRGRQAQETQYF.